The next 25 T cell receptor beta chains were all read from a single sample in a study of early T cells in non-severe SARS-CoV-2 infection (dated by TCRdb to 2020 to 2022). Libraries were made using 5' RACE. Sequencing used a NextSeq 500. Through fastp at Q25 and MiXCR, TCRdb rebuilt clones from the public reads, retaining in-frame beta chains. Entries that share a CDR3 protein sequence are merged under the most common genes and DNA. The sample records over 55,000 distinct CDR3 sequences, 8% to 10% of which are singletons. The top ten clones comprise approximately 1.1% of the sample. The sequenced material came from whole blood. These receptors originate from an adult who was a healthcare worker with PCR-confirmed SARS-CoV-2 infection or an uninfected control (not recorded which).

Regarding this clonotype: The junction differs from germline at one of its ends, possibly a read error. This chain joins TRBV27 and TRBJ1-6; TRBD1 matches at 10 bases. Germline V lookup: CDR1 MNHEY, CDR2 SMNVEV (reference sequence). This CDR3 is 17 amino acids long. CDR3 sequence reads: CASSSTTTGGINSPPHF. The CDR3, as DNA: TGTGCCAGCAGTTCGACCACGACAGGGGGCATAAATTCACCCCCCCACTTT.

This clonotype has at least ten counts. CDR3 bases: TGTGCCAGCAGTGAATTGCCTCAGCGGACAGATACGCAGTATTTT. Protein: CASSELPQRTDTQYF. V is TRBV6-1 and J is TRBJ2-3, with a tentative D call TRBD2 (5 bases). V was shortened by 2 bases and J by 3 bases, with 12 bases between the two germline ends. The CDR3 consists of 15 residues. CDR1 is MNHNS, CDR2 SASEGT, per germline.

This clonotype has more than one count but fewer than ten. The J gene is TRBJ2-3, the V gene TRBV5-6, with 8 bases that match TRBD2. This CDR3 region has 16 residues. Losses at the gene ends were 3 bases for V and 1 base for J; bases not matched to a gene: 7. Germline lookup yields CDR1 SGHDT and CDR2 YYEEEE. CDR3: CASSWTQAGGTDTQYF. The CDR3, as DNA: TGTGCCAGCAGCTGGACTCAAGCGGGGGGCACAGATACGCAGTATTTT.

The genes are TRBV10-3 and TRBJ2-2, with 7 bases aligning to TRBD1. Germline values: CDR1 ENHRY, CDR2 SYGVKD. This CDR3 region has 18 residues. V was clipped by 2 bases and J by 2 bases; unmatched bases: 11. In DNA form, the CDR3 reads TGTGCCATCAGTGAGCGGAATGTGGGACAGACAAACACCGGGGAGCTGTTTTTT. Translation gives CAISERNVGQTNTGELFF.

This clonotype has a count of ten or more. The chain employs TRBV20-1 and TRBJ2-7; D not certain. Germline assignment: CDR1 DFQATT and CDR2 SNEGSKA (reference sequence). This CDR3 comprises 14 residues. Between the trimmed V and J ends, which lost 0 bases and 3 bases, there was a span of 12 bases. Here the CDR3 DNA reads TGCAGTGCTAGAGATCCGAACGCCGGCTACGAGCAGTACGTC. It translates to CSARDPNAGYEQYV.

This clonotype was counted between two and nine times. The chain recombines TRBV29-1 with TRBJ1-2, with D possibly matching TRBD1 (6 bases). CDR1 SQVTM and CDR2 ANQGSEA come from the germline V gene. CDR3 length: 16 residues. Trimming cost V 0 bases and J 7 bases, with 21 bases left between them. The CDR3 sequence: CSVEDPRGARWGGYTF. The CDR3 nucleotides are TGCAGCGTTGAAGATCCCAGGGGCGCCCGGTGGGGTGGCTACACCTTC.

This clonotype has more than one count but fewer than ten. The chain uses TRBV3-1 and TRBJ2-4, with D uncertain. The CDR3 has 16 amino acids. CDR1 is LGHDT and CDR2 is YNNKEL in the germline V gene (reference sequence). V lost 3 bases, J lost 3 bases, and 15 bases lay in between. CDR3 nucleotides: TGTGCCAGCAGCCATTCACGGGTAAAGGTCAAAAACATTCAGTACTTC. Its protein is CASSHSRVKVKNIQYF.

This clonotype was observed a single time. The gene calls are TRBV7-7 and TRBJ2-1; D gene unclear. In germline, CDR1 is SSHAT, CDR2 FNYEAQ (reference sequence). The CDR3 spans 15 residues. Trimming removed 5 bases from V and 6 bases from J, with 17 bases in between. CDR3: CASSLDKSPTNEQFF. CDR3 nucleotides: TGTGCCAGCAGCCTCGACAAGTCCCCCACCAATGAGCAGTTCTTC.

This clonotype was detected a few times. The chain uses TRBV20-1 and TRBJ2-7; no reliable D call. CDR3 length equals 12 residues. From germline, CDR1 is DFQATT and CDR2 SNEGSKA (reference sequence). Trimming cost V 3 bases and J 2 bases, with 8 bases left between them. CDR3 sequence reads: CSASRHPYEQYV. In nucleotides, the CDR3 is TGCAGTGCTAGTCGGCATCCCTACGAGCAGTACGTC.

Only a few counts were recorded for this clonotype. The chain couples TRBV2 to TRBJ1-5; the D is unclear. CDR3 length: 12 residues. Per germline, CDR1 SNHLY and CDR2 FYNNEI. The V and J ends lost 6 bases and 5 bases respectively, with 8 bases between them. The CDR3 DNA sequence: TGTGCCAGCAGGGAACGCTATCAGCCCCAGCATTTT. Translated, it gives CASRERYQPQHF.

This clonotype has just a few counts. V and J are TRBV11-2 and TRBJ2-1, with D possibly matching TRBD2 (6 bases). Between the trimmed V and J ends, which lost 3 bases and 0 bases, there was a span of 12 bases. This CDR3 is built from 16 residues. Germline V gene lookup returns CDR1 SGHAT and CDR2 FQNNGV. The CDR3 nucleotides are TGTGCCAGCAGCTTTATATGGGGGGACTCCTACAATGAGCAGTTCTTC. Translating it yields CASSFIWGDSYNEQFF.

The DNA of the CDR3 is TGCGCCAGCAGCGACACAGGGTCCACCGGGGAGCTGTTTTTT. Residues: CASSDTGSTGELFF. The genes are TRBV10-1 and TRBJ2-2, with a tentative D call TRBD1 (6 bases). Trimming cost V 6 bases and J 4 bases, with 12 bases left between them. The germline gives CDR1 WNHNN, CDR2 SYGVQD (reference sequence). This CDR3 contains 14 residues.

This clonotype was counted between two and nine times. This sequence joins TRBV27 and TRBJ2-2; 8 positions agree with TRBD2. The germline gives CDR1 MNHEY, CDR2 SMNVEV (reference sequence). V shed 4 bases, J shed 1 base, and the junction held 5 bases outside the gene matches. The CDR3 totals 16 residues. CDR3 bases: TGTGCCAGCAGTTCGCGACTAGCGATGAACACCGGGGAGCTGTTTTTT. The encoded protein is CASSSRLAMNTGELFF.

In this sample, this clonotype turned up a few times. The chain recombines TRBV20-1 with TRBJ2-3, with a weak D call TRBD1 (5 bases). The germline CDR1 and CDR2 sequences are DFQATT and SNEGSKA (reference sequence). V dropped 0 bases and J dropped 1 base, with 11 bases sitting between them. This CDR3 is 15 amino acids long. The CDR3 loop reads CSARDSGHRTDTQYF. The CDR3 DNA reads TGCAGTGCTAGAGATTCCGGACACCGCACAGATACGCAGTATTTT.

This clonotype was counted only a few times. This rearrangement joins TRBV20-1 to TRBJ1-5, with D maybe TRBD1 (6 bases). Trimming removed 3 bases at V and 1 base at J, with 13 bases between. CDR1 DFQATT and CDR2 SNEGSKA come from the germline V gene (reference sequence). The CDR3 consists of 15 residues. This chain's CDR3 is CSASDRRGSNQPQHF. CDR3 DNA sequence: TGCAGTGCTAGTGATCGGAGGGGGAGCAATCAGCCCCAGCATTTT.

This clonotype was seen repeatedly, ten times or more. The V and J genes are TRBV7-8 and TRBJ2-3; D call uncertain. Trimming took off 5 bases at V and 3 bases at J, with 12 bases between the two ends. CDR1 and CDR2 (germline): SGHVS, FQNEAQ. CDR3 length equals 14 residues. Here the CDR3 DNA reads TGTGCCAGCAGCATAACGTCTCGTACAGATACGCAGTATTTT. Encoded protein: CASSITSRTDTQYF.

This clonotype was detected many times. The J gene is TRBJ1-2, the V gene TRBV12-3 or TRBV12-4; 7 bases match TRBD1. The CDR3 spans 14 residues. J lost 8 bases, V lost 6 bases, and 12 bases had no gene match. Here the CDR3 DNA reads TGTGCCAGCAGAACCCCCGGGACAGCAGGAGGCTACACCTTC. Translated, it gives CASRTPGTAGGYTF.

This clonotype showed up many times. The chain links TRBV12-3 or TRBV12-4 to TRBJ2-4, with D possibly being TRBD1 or TRBD2 (5 bases each). Trimming cost V 3 bases and J 0 bases, with 6 bases left between them. The CDR3 is 14 residues long. CDR3 sequence (DNA): TGTGCCAGCAGTTTCGGGGCAGCCAAAAACATTCAGTACTTC. This encodes CASSFGAAKNIQYF.

The V call is TRBV18, the J call TRBJ1-2; the D is unclear. The CDR3 loop spans 15 amino acids. V dropped 0 bases and J dropped 4 bases, with 12 bases sitting between them. Germline CDR1 and CDR2: KGHSH and LQKENI. The CDR3, as DNA: TGTGCCAGCTCACCACCGGAGGAAGTCGGCTATGGCTACACCTTC. This codes for CASSPPEEVGYGYTF.

This clonotype was detected once. The chain carries TRBV12-3 or TRBV12-4 and TRBJ2-6; D not certain. CDR3 size: 12 residues. V was trimmed by 7 bases and J by 3 bases, leaving 4 bases between them. CDR3 coding DNA: TGTGCCAGCACCTTTGGGGCCAACGTCCTGACTTTC. Translated, it gives CASTFGANVLTF.

This clonotype appeared a few times. The rearrangement joins TRBV7-6 to TRBJ2-2; 8 bases map to TRBD1. Germline CDR1 and CDR2: SGHVS and FNYEAQ. With 1 base clipped from V and 11 bases from J, the junction kept 9 bases outside the gene matches. The CDR3 contains 15 residues. The CDR3 region is CASSLDITGGKELFF. CDR3 DNA: TGTGCCAGCAGCTTAGATATTACAGGGGGAAAAGAGCTGTTTTTT.

The rearrangement joins TRBV7-2 to TRBJ2-5; 11 bases are shared with TRBD2. The junction had 12 bases not matched to a gene; V was cut back by 5 bases and J by 4 bases. Looked up from germline, CDR1 is SGHTA and CDR2 is FQGNSA. The CDR3 has 17 residues. The CDR3 region has the DNA TGTGCCAGCAGCCCTCAGACGCTAGCGGGGGGCGGAGAGACCCAGTACTTC. Translating it yields CASSPQTLAGGGETQYF. The full variable domain, its missing parts supplied by reference TRBV7-2 and TRBJ2-5, is GAGVSQSPSNKVTEKGKDVELRCDPISGHTALYWYRQSLGQGLEFLIYFQGNSAPDKSGLPSDRFSAERTGGSVSTLTIQRTQQEDSAVYLCASSPQTLAGGGETQYFGPGTRLLVL.

This clonotype has a count of ten or more. The chain couples TRBV6-1 to TRBJ1-1; D is perhaps TRBD1 (5 bases). This CDR3 has 13 amino acids. CDR1 is MNHNS, CDR2 SASEGT, per germline. V lost 2 bases, J lost 5 bases, and 9 bases lay in between. The CDR3 is CASSERGRTEAFF. Written as DNA, the CDR3 is TGTGCCAGCAGTGAAAGGGGCAGGACTGAAGCTTTCTTT.

This clonotype has ten or more counts. V and J are TRBV7-9 and TRBJ1-2, with D unresolved. CDR3 length: 12 residues. Germline CDR1 SEHNR, CDR2 FQNEAQ (reference sequence). V was cut by 4 bases and J by 5 bases, with 8 bases left in between. CDR3 sequence (DNA): TGTGCCAGCAGCTCTGACTATTATGGCTACACCTTC. This codes for CASSSDYYGYTF.

There are a few counts of this clonotype. The chain carries TRBV6-1 and TRBJ2-3; a possible D gene is TRBD2 (7 bases). V lost 7 bases, J lost 2 bases, and 16 bases lay in between. Germline V gene data show CDR1 as MNHNS and CDR2 as SASEGT. The CDR3 runs to 15 residues. CDR3 sequence reads: CASTVGGRNTDTQYF. CDR3 coding DNA: TGTGCCAGCACAGTGGGGGGGCGTAACACAGATACGCAGTATTTT.